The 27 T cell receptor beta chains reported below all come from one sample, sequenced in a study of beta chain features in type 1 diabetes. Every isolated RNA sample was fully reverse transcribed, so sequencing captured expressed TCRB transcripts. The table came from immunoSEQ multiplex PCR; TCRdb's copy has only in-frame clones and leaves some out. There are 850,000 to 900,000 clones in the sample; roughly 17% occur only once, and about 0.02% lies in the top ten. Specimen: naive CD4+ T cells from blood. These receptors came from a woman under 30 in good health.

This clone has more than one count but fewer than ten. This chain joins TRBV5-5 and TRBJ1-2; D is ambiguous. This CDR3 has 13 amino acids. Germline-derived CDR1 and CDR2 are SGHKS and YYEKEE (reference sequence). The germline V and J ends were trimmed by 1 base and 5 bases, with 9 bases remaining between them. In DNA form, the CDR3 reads TGTGCCAGCAGCTTGTCCGGAGAATATGGCTACACCTTC. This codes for CASSLSGEYGYTF.

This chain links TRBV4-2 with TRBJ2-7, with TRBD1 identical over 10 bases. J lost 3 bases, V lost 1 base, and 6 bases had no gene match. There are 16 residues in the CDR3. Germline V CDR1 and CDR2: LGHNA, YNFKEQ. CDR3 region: CASSQGPRTGGYEQYF. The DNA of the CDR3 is TGTGCCAGCAGCCAAGGTCCCCGGACAGGGGGCTACGAGCAGTACTTC.

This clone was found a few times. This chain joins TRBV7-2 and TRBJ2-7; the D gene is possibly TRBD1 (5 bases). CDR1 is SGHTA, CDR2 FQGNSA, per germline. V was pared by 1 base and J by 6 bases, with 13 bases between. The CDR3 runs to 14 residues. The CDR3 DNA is TGTGCCAGCAGCTTAGGGGGCCCCCCGGGCGAGCAGTACTTC. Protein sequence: CASSLGGPPGEQYF.

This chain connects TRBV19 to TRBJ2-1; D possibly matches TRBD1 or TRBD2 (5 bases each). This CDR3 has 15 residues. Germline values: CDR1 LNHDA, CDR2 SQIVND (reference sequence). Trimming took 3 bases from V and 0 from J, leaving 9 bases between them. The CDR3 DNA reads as TGTGCCAGTAGTATGGGACCCAGCTCCTACAATGAGCAGTTCTTC. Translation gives CASSMGPSSYNEQFF.

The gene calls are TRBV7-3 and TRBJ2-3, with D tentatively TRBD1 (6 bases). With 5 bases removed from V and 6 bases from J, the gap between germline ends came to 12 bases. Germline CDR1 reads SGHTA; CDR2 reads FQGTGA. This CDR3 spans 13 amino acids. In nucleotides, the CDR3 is TGTGCCAGCAGCCTCTACAGGGAGGATACGCAGTATTTT. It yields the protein CASSLYREDTQYF.

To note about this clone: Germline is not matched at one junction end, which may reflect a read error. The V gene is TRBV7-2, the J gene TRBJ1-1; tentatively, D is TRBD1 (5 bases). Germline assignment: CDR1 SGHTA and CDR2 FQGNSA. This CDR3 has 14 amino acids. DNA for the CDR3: TGTGCCAGCAGCCCCATCGGGACGCGCCGAGGGGTGTACTTT. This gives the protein CASSPIGTRRGVYF.

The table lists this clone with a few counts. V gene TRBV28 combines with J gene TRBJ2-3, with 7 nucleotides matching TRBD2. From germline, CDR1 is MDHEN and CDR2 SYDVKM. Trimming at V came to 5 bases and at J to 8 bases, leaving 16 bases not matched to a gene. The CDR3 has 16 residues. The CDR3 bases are TGTGCCAGCAGTCTCCAGACTAGCTGGAGGGGTGGTACGCAGTATTTT. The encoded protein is CASSLQTSWRGGTQYF.

The chain's CDR3 is CASRRGSQVSYEQYF. The CDR3, as DNA: TGTGCCAGCAGGCGCGGGTCACAAGTCTCCTACGAGCAGTACTTC. The genes are TRBV28 and TRBJ2-7; perhaps TRBD2 as D (5 bases). V was clipped by 6 bases and J by 0 bases, with 15 bases between them. The CDR3 length is 15 residues. CDR1 MDHEN and CDR2 SYDVKM come from the germline V gene.

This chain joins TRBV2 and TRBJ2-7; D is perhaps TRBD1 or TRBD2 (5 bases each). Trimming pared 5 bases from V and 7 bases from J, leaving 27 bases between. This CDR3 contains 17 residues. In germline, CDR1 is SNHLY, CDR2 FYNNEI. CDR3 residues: CASSHPLGWGISGEQYF. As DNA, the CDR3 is TGTGCCAGCAGTCACCCCCTGGGATGGGGGATCTCAGGGGAGCAGTACTTC.

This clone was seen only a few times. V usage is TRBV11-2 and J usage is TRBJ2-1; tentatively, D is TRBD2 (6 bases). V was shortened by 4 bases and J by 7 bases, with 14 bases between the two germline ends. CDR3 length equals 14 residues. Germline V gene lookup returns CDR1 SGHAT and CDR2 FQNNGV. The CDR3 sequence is CASSYGRDLNEQFF. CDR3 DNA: TGTGCCAGCAGCTACGGCCGGGACTTGAATGAGCAGTTCTTC.

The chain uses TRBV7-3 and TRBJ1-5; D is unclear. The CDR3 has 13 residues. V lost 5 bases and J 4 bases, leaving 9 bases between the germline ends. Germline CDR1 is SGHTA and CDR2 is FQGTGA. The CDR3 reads CASSVRRNQPQHF. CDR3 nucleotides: TGTGCCAGCAGCGTCAGGAGGAATCAGCCCCAGCATTTT.

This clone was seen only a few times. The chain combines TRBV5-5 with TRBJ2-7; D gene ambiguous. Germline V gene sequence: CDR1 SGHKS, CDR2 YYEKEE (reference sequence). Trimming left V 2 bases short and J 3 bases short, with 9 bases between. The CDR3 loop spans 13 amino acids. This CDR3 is CASSFRASYEQYF. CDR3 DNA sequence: TGTGCCAGCAGCTTCCGAGCAAGCTACGAGCAGTACTTC.

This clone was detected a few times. As DNA, the CDR3 is TGTGCCACCAGCAGAGACCCAGGGGGCGCACAGACCCAGTACTTC. This encodes CATSRDPGGAQTQYF. The chain employs TRBV15 and TRBJ2-5; 8 bases are a match to TRBD1. Germline CDR1 LNHNV, CDR2 YYDKDF (reference sequence). The CDR3 has 15 amino acids. J lost 6 bases, V lost 0 bases, and 6 bases had no gene match.

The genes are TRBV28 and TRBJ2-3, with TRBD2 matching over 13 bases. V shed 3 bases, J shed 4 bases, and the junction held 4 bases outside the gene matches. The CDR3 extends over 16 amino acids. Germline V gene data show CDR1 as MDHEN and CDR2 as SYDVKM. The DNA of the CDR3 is TGTGCCAGCAGTTTGGAACTAGCGGGAGGGGCAGATACGCAGTATTTT. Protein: CASSLELAGGADTQYF.

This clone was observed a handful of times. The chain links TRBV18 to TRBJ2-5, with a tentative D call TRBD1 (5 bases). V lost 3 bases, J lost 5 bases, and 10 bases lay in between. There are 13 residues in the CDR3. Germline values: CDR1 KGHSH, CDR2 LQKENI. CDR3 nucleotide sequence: TGTGCCAGCTCACCTACAGGATCGGAGACCCAGTACTTC. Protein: CASSPTGSETQYF. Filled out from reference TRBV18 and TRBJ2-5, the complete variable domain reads NAGVMQNPRHLVRRRGQEARLRCSPMKGHSHVYWYRQLPEEGLKFMVYLQKENIIDESGMPKERFSAEFPKEGPSILRIQQVVRGDSAAYFCASSPTGSETQYFGPGTRLLVL.

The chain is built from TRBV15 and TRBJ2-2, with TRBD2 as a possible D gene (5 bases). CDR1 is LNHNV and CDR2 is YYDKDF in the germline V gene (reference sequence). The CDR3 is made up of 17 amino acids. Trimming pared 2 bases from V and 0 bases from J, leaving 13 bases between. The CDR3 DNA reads TGTGCCACCAGCAGATTCTTATCGGGAACGAACACCGGGGAGCTGTTTTTT. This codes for CATSRFLSGTNTGELFF.

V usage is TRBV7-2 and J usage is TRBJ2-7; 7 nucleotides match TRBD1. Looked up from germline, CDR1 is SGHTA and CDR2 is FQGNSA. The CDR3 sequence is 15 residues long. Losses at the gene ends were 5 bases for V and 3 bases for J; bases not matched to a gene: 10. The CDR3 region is CASSPRQGPYYEQYF. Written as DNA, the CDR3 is TGTGCCAGCAGCCCCCGACAGGGCCCCTACTACGAGCAGTACTTC. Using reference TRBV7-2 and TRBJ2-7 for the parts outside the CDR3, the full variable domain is GAGVSQSPSNKVTEKGKDVELRCDPISGHTALYWYRQSLGQGLEFLIYFQGNSAPDKSGLPSDRFSAERTGGSVSTLTIQRTQQEDSAVYLCASSPRQGPYYEQYFGPGTRLTVT.

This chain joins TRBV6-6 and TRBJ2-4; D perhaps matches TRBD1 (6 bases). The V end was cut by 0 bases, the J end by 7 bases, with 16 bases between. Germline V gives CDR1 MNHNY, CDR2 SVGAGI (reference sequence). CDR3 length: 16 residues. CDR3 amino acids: CASSYSLAGVRNIQYF. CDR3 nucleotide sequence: TGTGCCAGCAGTTACTCCCTCGCAGGGGTCAGGAACATTCAGTACTTC.

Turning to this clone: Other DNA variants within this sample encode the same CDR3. The CDR3 region has the DNA TGCGCCAGCAGCTTTACAGCGGGAGGGTACAATGAGCAGTTCTTC. Translated, it gives CASSFTAGGYNEQFF. This chain links TRBV5-1 with TRBJ2-1; 10 bases map to TRBD2. In germline, CDR1 is SGHRS, CDR2 YFSETQ. The CDR3 runs to 15 residues. V dropped 2 bases and J dropped 4; count of bases not matched to a gene: 3.

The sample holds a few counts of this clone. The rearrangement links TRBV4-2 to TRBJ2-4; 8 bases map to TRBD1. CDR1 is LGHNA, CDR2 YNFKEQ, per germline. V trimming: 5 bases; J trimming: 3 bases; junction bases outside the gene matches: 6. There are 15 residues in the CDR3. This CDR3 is CASSFGTGGKNIQYF. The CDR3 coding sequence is TGTGCCAGCAGCTTTGGGACAGGTGGCAAAAACATTCAGTACTTC.

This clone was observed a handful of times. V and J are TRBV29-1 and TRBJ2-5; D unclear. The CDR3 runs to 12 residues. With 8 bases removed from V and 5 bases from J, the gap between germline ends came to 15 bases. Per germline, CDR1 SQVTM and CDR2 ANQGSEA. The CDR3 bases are TGCAGCACTGGGCTGTTCGGGGAGACCCAGTACTTC. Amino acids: CSTGLFGETQYF. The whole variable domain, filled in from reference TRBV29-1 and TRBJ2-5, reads SAVISQKPSRDICQRGTSLTIQCQVDSQVTMMFWYRQQPGQSLTLIATANQGSEATYESGFVIDKFPISRPNLTFSTLTVSNMSPEDSSIYLCSTGLFGETQYFGPGTRLLVL.

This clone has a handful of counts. In DNA, the CDR3 is TGTGCCAGCAGTCCGCCCGGCTCTGGAAACACCATATATTTT. It specifies CASSPPGSGNTIYF. This chain joins TRBV28 and TRBJ1-3; D remains ambiguous. CDR1 MDHEN and CDR2 SYDVKM come from the germline V gene. This CDR3 spans 14 amino acids. Trimming pared 5 bases from V and 0 bases from J, leaving 8 bases between.

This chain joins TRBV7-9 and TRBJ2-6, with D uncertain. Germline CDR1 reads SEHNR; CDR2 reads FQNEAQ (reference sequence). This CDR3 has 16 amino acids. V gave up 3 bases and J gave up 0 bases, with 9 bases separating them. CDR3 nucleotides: TGTGCCAGCAGCTTCCTTGGTCACTCTGGGGCCAACGTCCTGACTTTC. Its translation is CASSFLGHSGANVLTF.

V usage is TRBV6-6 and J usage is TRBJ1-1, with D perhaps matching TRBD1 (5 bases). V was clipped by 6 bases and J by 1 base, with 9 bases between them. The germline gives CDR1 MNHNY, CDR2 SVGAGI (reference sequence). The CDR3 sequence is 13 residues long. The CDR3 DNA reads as TGTGCCAGCAGCCCCGGGGGGAACACTGAAGCTTTCTTT. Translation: CASSPGGNTEAFF.

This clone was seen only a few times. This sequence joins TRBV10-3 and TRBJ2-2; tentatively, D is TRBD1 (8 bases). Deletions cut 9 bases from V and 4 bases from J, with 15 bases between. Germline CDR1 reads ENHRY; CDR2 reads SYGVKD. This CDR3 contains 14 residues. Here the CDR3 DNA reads TGTGCCATTGGACAGGGAGGGGGCACCGGGGAGCTGTTTTTT. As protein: CAIGQGGGTGELFF.

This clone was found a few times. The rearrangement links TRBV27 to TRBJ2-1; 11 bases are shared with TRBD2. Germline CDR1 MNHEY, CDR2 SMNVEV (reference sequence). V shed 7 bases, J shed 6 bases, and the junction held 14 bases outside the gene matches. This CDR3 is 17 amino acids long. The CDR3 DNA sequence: TGTGCCAGCATCCCGCGAATAGCGGGAGGGCCACTCAATGAGCAGTTCTTC. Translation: CASIPRIAGGPLNEQFF.

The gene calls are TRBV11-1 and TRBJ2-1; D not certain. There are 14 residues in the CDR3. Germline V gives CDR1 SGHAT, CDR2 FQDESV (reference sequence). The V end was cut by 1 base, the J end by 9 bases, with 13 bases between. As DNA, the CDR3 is TGTGCCAGCAGCTTAGTGGCGAGTTTTAGTGAGCAGTTCTTC. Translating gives CASSLVASFSEQFF.